A single sample gave rise to the 20 T cell receptor beta chains below, sequenced in a study of OX40 agonist ivuxolimab in advanced cancers. TCRdb's table, derived via immunoSEQ multiplex PCR, lists solely in-frame clones and lacks some. Among 60,000 to 80,000 clones listed, approximately 90% were seen once. Material: CD4+ or CD8+ T cells sorted from blood, obtained in a trial of the OX40 agonist ivuxolimab. These receptors all come from an adult with an advanced solid tumor such as melanoma, head and neck, liver or kidney cancer.

This rearrangement joins TRBV7-2 to TRBJ1-1; D might be TRBD1 (6 bases). Germline lookup yields CDR1 SGHTA and CDR2 FQGNSA. The CDR3 is 15 residues long. Trimming took 4 bases from V and 1 from J, leaving 13 bases between them. For the CDR3, the DNA is TGTGCCAGCAGCTCGCAACAGGGAAGGAACACTGAAGCTTTCTTT. This encodes CASSSQQGRNTEAFF.

The chain links TRBV6-1 to TRBJ1-1; D remains unclear. CDR3 size: 14 residues. Looked up from germline, CDR1 is MNHNS and CDR2 is SASEGT. V dropped 6 bases and J dropped 0 bases, with 11 bases sitting between them. The CDR3 nucleotides are TGTGCCAGCAGCAAACAGACAATGAACACTGAAGCTTTCTTT. Protein product: CASSKQTMNTEAFF.

The CDR3 nucleotides read TGTGCCAGCAGCTTAGCTGGGACAAAGTACAATGAGCAGTTCTTC. Translated, it gives CASSLAGTKYNEQFF. The V call is TRBV7-9, the J call TRBJ2-1; tentative D call: TRBD1 (6 bases). This CDR3 comprises 15 residues. Trimming cost V 0 bases and J 4 bases, with 10 bases left between them. CDR1 and CDR2 (germline): SEHNR, FQNEAQ (reference sequence).

The sample holds one count of this clone. This rearrangement joins TRBV9 to TRBJ2-1; 13 nucleotides match TRBD2. CDR1 and CDR2 from the germline V gene are SGDLS and YYNGEE. The CDR3 loop spans 15 amino acids. V shed 3 bases and J 4 bases; nucleotides not matched to a gene: 1. The CDR3 here is CASSAGLAGYNEQFF. CDR3 nucleotides: TGTGCCAGCAGCGCGGGACTAGCGGGGTACAATGAGCAGTTCTTC. Looking up the rest from reference TRBV9 and TRBJ2-1 gives the full variable domain: DSGVTQTPKHLITATGQRVTLRCSPRSGDLSVYWYQQSLDQGLQFLIQYYNGEERAKGNILERFSAQQFPDLHSELNLSSLELGDSALYFCASSAGLAGYNEQFFGPGTRLTVL.

The chain uses TRBV27 and TRBJ2-5; D uncertain. Per the germline V gene, CDR1 is MNHEY and CDR2 is SMNVEV (reference sequence). The CDR3 is made up of 14 amino acids. The V end was cut by 5 bases, the J end by 1 base, with 11 bases between. The CDR3 nucleotides are TGTGCCAGCAGTCGCATGTCCAGCCAAGAGACCCAGTACTTC. This gives the protein CASSRMSSQETQYF.

The gene calls are TRBV18 and TRBJ2-7; the match to TRBD2 covers 8 bases. This CDR3 has 14 residues. With 3 bases clipped from V and 4 bases from J, the junction kept 5 bases outside the gene matches. Germline loops: CDR1 KGHSH, CDR2 LQKENI. CDR3 residues: CASSPAGGQYEQYF. The CDR3 nucleotides are TGTGCCAGCTCACCGGCGGGGGGTCAATACGAGCAGTACTTC.

V gene TRBV7-2 combines with J gene TRBJ2-3; TRBD2 matches at 14 bases. From germline, CDR1 is SGHTA and CDR2 FQGNSA. The CDR3 is made up of 17 amino acids. The junction had 3 bases not matched to a gene; V was cut back by 0 bases and J by 4 bases. CDR3 nucleotides: TGTGCCAGCAGCTTAGCAGGACTAGCGGGAGGTCCAGATACGCAGTATTTT. Translation: CASSLAGLAGGPDTQYF.

The chain couples TRBV7-2 to TRBJ2-2; D is perhaps TRBD1 or TRBD2 (5 bases each). This CDR3 is built from 13 residues. CDR1 is SGHTA, CDR2 FQGNSA, per germline. Trimming stripped 5 bases from V and 4 bases from J, with 8 bases between. For the CDR3, the DNA is TGTGCCAGCAGCCCGAGGGGCACCGGGGAGCTGTTTTTT. Residues: CASSPRGTGELFF.

This sequence joins TRBV4-1 and TRBJ2-5, with 8 bases matching TRBD1. The CDR3 runs 16 residues. V was clipped by 1 base and J by 4 bases; unmatched bases: 8. From germline, CDR1 is MGHRA and CDR2 YSYEKL. This CDR3 is CASSQVDRASTETQYF. CDR3 DNA sequence: TGCGCCAGCAGCCAAGTGGACAGGGCTTCCACAGAGACCCAGTACTTC.

In this sample, this clone turned up once. The J gene is TRBJ1-2, the V gene TRBV30, with no clear D. In germline, CDR1 is GTSNPN, CDR2 SVGIG (reference sequence). The CDR3 is 13 residues long. The V and J ends lost 4 bases and 5 bases respectively, with 14 bases between them. The CDR3 is CAWKRSVAYGYTF. CDR3 nucleotides: TGTGCCTGGAAGCGGTCGGTCGCTTATGGCTACACCTTC.

The chain links TRBV5-1 to TRBJ2-1; no definite D call. V was pared by 1 base and J by 7 bases, with 12 bases between. The CDR3 length is 14 residues. Germline CDR1 SGHRS, CDR2 YFSETQ. CDR3 in amino acids: CASSLSVDPNEQFF. In DNA form, the CDR3 reads TGCGCCAGCAGCTTGTCGGTAGATCCGAATGAGCAGTTCTTC.

The V gene is TRBV14, the J gene TRBJ2-7; D unresolved. Trimming took 7 bases from V and 2 from J, leaving 9 bases between them. This CDR3 contains 12 residues. Germline lookup yields CDR1 SGHDN and CDR2 FVKESK. The CDR3 loop is CASKGSTYEQYF. As DNA, the CDR3 is TGTGCCAGCAAGGGCTCCACCTACGAGCAGTACTTC.

The chain joins TRBV27 to TRBJ1-2, with D maybe TRBD1 (6 bases). V lost 2 bases, J lost 6 bases, and 7 bases lay in between. This CDR3 region has 12 residues. The V gene's germline CDR1 is MNHEY and CDR2 SMNVEV (reference sequence). CDR3 protein: CASSLTGNGYTF. DNA for the CDR3: TGTGCCAGCAGTTTAACAGGGAATGGCTACACCTTC.

The V gene is TRBV5-1, the J gene TRBJ1-2; D remains ambiguous. V lost 1 base, J lost 3 bases, and 4 bases lay in between. The length of the CDR3 is 12 residues. CDR1 is SGHRS and CDR2 is YFSETQ in the germline V gene. The DNA of the CDR3 is TGCGCCAGCAGCTTGACGGACTATGGCTACACCTTC. This sequence encodes CASSLTDYGYTF.

The chain uses TRBV18 and TRBJ2-1; 8 bases align to TRBD1. This CDR3 is 15 amino acids long. The junction had 11 bases not matched to a gene; V was cut back by 4 bases and J by 9 bases. Germline V gene data show CDR1 as KGHSH and CDR2 as LQKENI. CDR3 in amino acids: CASSRTGTGGGEQFF. In DNA form, the CDR3 reads TGTGCCAGCTCACGGACCGGGACAGGCGGCGGTGAGCAGTTCTTC.

The genes are TRBV9 and TRBJ2-3; D remains unclear. V was pared by 3 bases and J by 0 bases, with 14 bases between. The germline V gene encodes CDR1 SGDLS and CDR2 YYNGEE. CDR3 length: 16 amino acids. DNA of the CDR3: TGTGCCAGCAGCGCGCTGGGAACTCTCAGCACAGATACGCAGTATTTT. Translation: CASSALGTLSTDTQYF.

This chain links TRBV5-6 with TRBJ1-2; D ambiguous. CDR3 length equals 11 residues. In germline, CDR1 is SGHDT, CDR2 YYEEEE. V lost 6 bases and J lost 8, with 11 bases in between. CDR3 DNA sequence: TGTGCCAGCACCAAGGAGGGCGGCTACACCTTC. Protein: CASTKEGGYTF.

This clone was recorded once. V gene TRBV5-3 combines with J gene TRBJ1-5, with 9 bases matching TRBD1. TRBV5-3 is an open reading frame, and its role is uncertain. V dropped 2 bases and J dropped 0; count of bases not matched to a gene: 9. CDR3 length: 18 amino acids. CDR3 bases: TGTGCCAGAAGCTTATCCGGACAGGGGTCCGATAGCAATCAGCCCCAGCATTTT. This encodes CARSLSGQGSDSNQPQHF.

The V call is TRBV6-6, the J call TRBJ1-1; possible D gene TRBD1, 5 bases. The V gene's germline CDR1 is MNHNY and CDR2 SVGAGI (reference sequence). This CDR3 comprises 13 residues. The ends were cut back, 2 bases at V and 5 bases at J, with 9 bases in the middle. CDR3 DNA sequence: TGTGCCAGCAGTTACCAGGGCCTGACTGAAGCTTTCTTT. Translated, it gives CASSYQGLTEAFF.

This clone appeared once. The chain combines TRBV18 with TRBJ1-3, with D tentatively TRBD1 (5 bases). This CDR3 contains 16 residues. Per germline, CDR1 KGHSH and CDR2 LQKENI. V shed 4 bases and J shed 2 bases, with 15 bases lying between them. This CDR3 is CASSHGEGFAGNTIYF. In DNA form, the CDR3 reads TGTGCCAGCTCACACGGAGAGGGGTTCGCTGGAAACACCATATATTTT.